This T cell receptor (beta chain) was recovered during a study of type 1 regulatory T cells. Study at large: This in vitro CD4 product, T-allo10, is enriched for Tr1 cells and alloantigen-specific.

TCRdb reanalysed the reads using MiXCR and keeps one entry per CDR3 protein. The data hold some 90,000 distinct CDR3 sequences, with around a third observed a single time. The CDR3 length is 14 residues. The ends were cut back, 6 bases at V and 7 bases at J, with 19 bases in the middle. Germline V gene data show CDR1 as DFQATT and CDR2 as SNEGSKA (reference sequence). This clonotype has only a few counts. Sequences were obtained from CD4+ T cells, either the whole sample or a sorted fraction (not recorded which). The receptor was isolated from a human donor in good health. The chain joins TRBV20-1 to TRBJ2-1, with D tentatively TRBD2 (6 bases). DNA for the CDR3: TGCAGTGCGCTCGAGCGGTTGGGGGGTAATGAGCAGTTCTTC. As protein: CSALERLGGNEQFF.